Presented here are 15 T cell receptor beta chains from one specimen sequenced in a study of identical twins. MiXCR was run by TCRdb on the 5' RACE reads, yielding one entry per CDR3 protein. The repertoire holds around 500,000 distinct CDR3 sequences, with 14% as singletons. The same specimen was also included in a second study, on yellow fever vaccine responses in identical twins.

The sequenced sample was CD4+ T cells sorted from blood. These receptors were obtained from a woman aged 18-29 years in good health.

A few counts support this clonotype. V usage is TRBV28 and J usage is TRBJ1-1; 7 bases line up with TRBD1. The CDR3 covers 14 residues. V shed 8 bases and J 1 base; nucleotides not matched to a gene: 7. Germline V CDR1 and CDR2: MDHEN, SYDVKM. DNA of the CDR3: TGTGCCAGCCACTCCCGGGACAGGAACACTGAAGCTTTCTTT. This gives the protein CASHSRDRNTEAFF.

This clonotype was recorded many times. This rearrangement joins TRBV10-3 to TRBJ1-2; the match to TRBD1 covers 8 bases. The CDR3 has 14 residues. Trimming at V came to 6 bases and at J to 4 bases, leaving 7 bases not matched to a gene. Germline CDR1 ENHRY, CDR2 SYGVKD. The CDR3 DNA reads as TGTGCCATCAGCCCGGGACAGGCGTCCTATGGCTACACCTTC. Its protein is CAISPGQASYGYTF.

This clonotype was observed once. The chain is built from TRBV5-1 and TRBJ2-5; TRBD2 matches at 8 bases. Germline trimming cut 7 bases from V and 3 bases from J; bases unmatched to any gene: 5. This CDR3 has 13 residues. In germline, CDR1 is SGHRS, CDR2 YFSETQ. This CDR3 reads CASREGTKETQYF. The CDR3 DNA is TGCGCCAGCCGGGAGGGCACTAAAGAGACCCAGTACTTC.

The genes are TRBV6-5 and TRBJ2-7, with no clear D. This CDR3 spans 11 amino acids. CDR1 MNHEY and CDR2 SVGAGI come from the germline V gene. V was cut by 8 bases and J by 4 bases, with 9 bases left in between. The CDR3 protein is CASGAGYEQYF. The CDR3 bases are TGTGCCAGCGGAGCCGGTTACGAGCAGTACTTC.

This clonotype was counted a single time. The genes are TRBV7-2 and TRBJ1-2; no firm D call. In germline, CDR1 is SGHTA, CDR2 FQGNSA. This CDR3 contains 15 residues. V dropped 1 base and J dropped 5 bases, with 14 bases sitting between them. As DNA, the CDR3 is TGTGCCAGCAGCTTAGGTCCGCCCGCACCATATGGCTACACCTTC. It codes for CASSLGPPAPYGYTF. The full variable domain, its missing parts supplied by reference TRBV7-2 and TRBJ1-2, is GAGVSQSPSNKVTEKGKDVELRCDPISGHTALYWYRQSLGQGLEFLIYFQGNSAPDKSGLPSDRFSAERTGGSVSTLTIQRTQQEDSAVYLCASSLGPPAPYGYTFGSGTRLTVV.

This clonotype was observed a handful of times. V gene TRBV7-9 combines with J gene TRBJ1-6; D not resolved. This CDR3 is 14 amino acids long. Germline CDR1 SEHNR, CDR2 FQNEAQ (reference sequence). V shed 1 base and J shed 8 bases, with 9 bases lying between them. The CDR3 sequence: CASSLVGNDSPLHF. The CDR3 region has the DNA TGTGCCAGCAGCTTAGTAGGGAACGATTCACCCCTCCACTTT.

This sequence joins TRBV7-9 and TRBJ2-2, with D possibly matching TRBD1 (5 bases). This CDR3 region has 15 residues. The germline V gene encodes CDR1 SEHNR and CDR2 FQNEAQ (reference sequence). V was cut by 4 bases and J by 5 bases, with 14 bases left in between. The CDR3: CASSSGSGNTGELFF. CDR3 DNA: TGTGCCAGCAGCTCCGGGTCAGGGAATACCGGGGAGCTGTTTTTT.

The chain joins TRBV6-5 to TRBJ2-7; 12 nucleotides agree with TRBD2. Germline V CDR1 and CDR2: MNHEY, SVGAGI. Germline trimming cut 4 bases from V and 6 bases from J; bases unmatched to any gene: 7. The CDR3 is 15 residues long. The CDR3 nucleotides are TGTGCCAGCAGTTCTCTAGCGGGGGGGCAGAGCGAGCAGTACTTC. It is translated as CASSSLAGGQSEQYF.

The table lists this clonotype with a few counts. The V gene is TRBV29-1, the J gene TRBJ2-7; D is perhaps TRBD2 (5 bases). From germline, CDR1 is SQVTM and CDR2 ANQGSEA. V was trimmed by 5 bases and J by 2 bases, leaving 10 bases between them. This CDR3 contains 12 residues. CDR3 region: CSVNWGAYEQYF. CDR3 DNA: TGCAGCGTTAACTGGGGAGCCTACGAGCAGTACTTC.

This clonotype has at least ten counts. The V call is TRBV12-3 or TRBV12-4, the J call TRBJ1-1; no clear D. Between the trimmed V and J ends, which lost 4 bases and 1 base, there was a span of 4 bases. The CDR3 has 12 amino acids. The CDR3 nucleotides are TGTGCCAGCAGTTCAGGGAACACTGAAGCTTTCTTT. Translating it yields CASSSGNTEAFF.

This sequence joins TRBV19 and TRBJ2-7; 9 positions agree with TRBD1. The CDR3 spans 15 residues. CDR1 and CDR2 from the germline V gene are LNHDA and SQIVND (reference sequence). J gave up 4 bases and V 6 bases, and 10 bases lay outside the gene matches. The CDR3 region has the DNA TGTGCCAGTAGGGACCGGGACAGGGATCGTTACGAGCAGTACTTC. Residues: CASRDRDRDRYEQYF.

A few counts support this clonotype. In DNA, the CDR3 is TGTGCCAGCAGCTCCGGGACTAGGAAAGATACGCAGTATTTT. This gives the protein CASSSGTRKDTQYF. The rearrangement joins TRBV7-2 to TRBJ2-3, with TRBD2 identical over 8 bases. Germline V gene sequence: CDR1 SGHTA, CDR2 FQGNSA. With V trimmed by 4 bases and J by 5 bases, 5 bases remained unmatched. The CDR3 extends over 14 amino acids. The whole variable domain, filled in from reference TRBV7-2 and TRBJ2-3, reads GAGVSQSPSNKVTEKGKDVELRCDPISGHTALYWYRQSLGQGLEFLIYFQGNSAPDKSGLPSDRFSAERTGGSVSTLTIQRTQQEDSAVYLCASSSGTRKDTQYFGPGTRLTVL.

V usage is TRBV12-3 or TRBV12-4 and J usage is TRBJ2-1, with TRBD2 matching over 9 bases. The CDR3 contains 15 residues. V was pared by 2 bases and J by 7 bases, with 6 bases of the junction left unmatched. The CDR3 nucleotides read TGTGCCAGCAGTTTATGGCGGGGGGGCAATAATGAGCAGTTCTTC. Its protein is CASSLWRGGNNEQFF.

The chain links TRBV20-1 to TRBJ2-5; maybe TRBD2 (5 bases). The CDR3 has 14 residues. From germline, CDR1 is DFQATT and CDR2 SNEGSKA (reference sequence). The V end lost 2 bases, the J end lost 4 bases, and 14 bases lay between the germline ends. The CDR3 protein is CSARTLRAGETQYF. CDR3 DNA: TGCAGTGCTAGAACGCTGCGGGCGGGAGAGACCCAGTACTTC.

The table lists this clonotype with a few counts. The chain links TRBV11-3 to TRBJ2-7; D is uncertain. CDR3 length equals 13 residues. Germline V gene data show CDR1 as SGHNT and CDR2 as YENEEA. V was trimmed by 0 bases and J by 5 bases, leaving 8 bases between them. The CDR3 reads CASSLDLGDEQYF. CDR3 coding DNA: TGTGCCAGCAGCTTAGATCTAGGCGACGAGCAGTACTTC.